These T cell receptor beta chains were read from a single sample in a study of CD8 T cells in ankylosing spondylitis. TCRdb reanalysed the 5' RACE reads using MiXCR and keeps one entry per CDR3 protein. The sample yields some 130,000 distinct CDR3 sequences, approximately 9.2% seen once. The sequenced sample was synovial fluid, either unsorted or a sorted T cell fraction (not recorded which). Receptors originate from a male donor with ankylosing spondylitis. CDR3s include the opening cysteine and the closing phenylalanine or tryptophan. The order of the fields is clone size, J gene, D gene, CDR3 length, V gene, CDR3 DNA, CDR3 protein. D genes are given only for firm matches. Some rows mark clone size as missing; the rest say once, few, many or name a class of expanded clone.

abundance: many; j_gene: TRBJ2-1; d_gene: NA; len: 13; v_gene: TRBV7-9; CDR3nt: TGTGCCAGCAGCTTCACAGGGTACAATGAGCAGTTCTTC; CDR3aa: CASSFTGYNEQFF
abundance: many; j_gene: TRBJ1-2; d_gene: NA; len: 13; v_gene: TRBV7-2; CDR3nt: TGTGCCAGCCAACGGGTCAACAACTATGGCTACACCTTC; CDR3aa: CASQRVNNYGYTF
abundance: NA; j_gene: TRBJ1-5; d_gene: NA; len: 14; v_gene: TRBV10-3; CDR3nt: TGTGCCATCAGTGACCGGACCTGGAATCAGCCCCAGCATTTT; CDR3aa: CAISDRTWNQPQHF
abundance: many; j_gene: TRBJ1-1; d_gene: TRBD1; len: 14; v_gene: TRBV20-1; CDR3nt: TGCAGTGCTAGACCAGGGGGGATGAACACTGAAGCTTTCTTT; CDR3aa: CSARPGGMNTEAFF
abundance: many; j_gene: TRBJ1-3; d_gene: NA; len: 19; v_gene: TRBV11-2; CDR3nt: TGTGCCAGCAGCTTATATCCAGCGCTGGACTGGAGCTCTGGAAACACCATATATTTT; CDR3aa: CASSLYPALDWSSGNTIYF
abundance: many; j_gene: TRBJ1-1; d_gene: NA; len: 15; v_gene: TRBV5-1; CDR3nt: TGCGCCAGCAGCCCCAGATGGGGGGCGACCACTGAAGCTTTCTTT; CDR3aa: CASSPRWGATTEAFF
abundance: many; j_gene: TRBJ2-2; d_gene: NA; len: 15; v_gene: TRBV6-1; CDR3nt: TGTGCCAGCACCGCAAAGGGAATGCTCACCGGGGAGCTGTTTTTT; CDR3aa: CASTAKGMLTGELFF
abundance: NA; j_gene: TRBJ1-1; d_gene: TRBD1; len: 15; v_gene: TRBV18; CDR3nt: TGTGCCAGCTCACCGATGACAGGGGCGAACACTGAAGCTTTCTTT; CDR3aa: CASSPMTGANTEAFF
abundance: NA; j_gene: TRBJ2-3; d_gene: NA; len: 15; v_gene: TRBV28; CDR3nt: TGTGCCAGCAGGGAAGCGTCTGGGGTCACAGATACGCAGTATTTT; CDR3aa: CASREASGVTDTQYF
abundance: NA; j_gene: TRBJ2-3; d_gene: NA; len: 11; v_gene: TRBV20-1; CDR3nt: TGCAGTGCTATTTTGGGAGATACGCAGTATTTT; CDR3aa: CSAILGDTQYF
abundance: many; j_gene: TRBJ1-1; d_gene: NA; len: 14; v_gene: TRBV20-1; CDR3nt: TGCAGTGCGCAACCCGGGCCCAAGCCCCGTGAAGCTTTCTTT; CDR3aa: CSAQPGPKPREAFF
abundance: many; j_gene: TRBJ2-3; d_gene: TRBD2; len: 16; v_gene: TRBV20-1; CDR3nt: TGCAGTGCAACCCCGGGACTACCAACACCCACAGATACGCAGTATTTT; CDR3aa: CSATPGLPTPTDTQYF
abundance: NA; j_gene: TRBJ1-2; d_gene: NA; len: 14; v_gene: TRBV11-2; CDR3nt: TGTGCCAGCAGCCATCGATCAGCGGGAACTGGCTACACCTTC; CDR3aa: CASSHRSAGTGYTF
abundance: NA; j_gene: TRBJ2-5; d_gene: NA; len: 14; v_gene: TRBV7-2; CDR3nt: TGTGCCAGCAGCGGGGGGACCCTCCAAGAGACCCAGTACTTC; CDR3aa: CASSGGTLQETQYF
abundance: NA; j_gene: TRBJ1-2; d_gene: TRBD1; len: 12; v_gene: TRBV25-1; CDR3nt: TGTGCCAGCAGTAGGACAGGTGAAGGCTACACCTTC; CDR3aa: CASSRTGEGYTF
abundance: many; j_gene: TRBJ1-4; d_gene: NA; len: 14; v_gene: TRBV7-6; CDR3nt: TGTGCCAGCAGCTTGGGTACAGGCGGGGGAAAACTGTTTTTT; CDR3aa: CASSLGTGGGKLFF
abundance: few; j_gene: TRBJ1-2; d_gene: NA; len: 11; v_gene: TRBV24-1; CDR3nt: TGTGCCACCAGTGACCCCTATGGCTACACCTTC; CDR3aa: CATSDPYGYTF
abundance: few; j_gene: TRBJ2-7; d_gene: NA; len: 14; v_gene: TRBV18; CDR3nt: TGTGCCAGCTCACTGGCAGCTCAAACCTACGAGCAGTACTTC; CDR3aa: CASSLAAQTYEQYF
abundance: few; j_gene: TRBJ2-5; d_gene: NA; len: 11; v_gene: TRBV2; CDR3nt: TGTGCCAGCAGTCCCGAGGAGACCCAGTACTTC; CDR3aa: CASSPEETQYF
abundance: many; j_gene: TRBJ1-2; d_gene: NA; len: 14; v_gene: TRBV29-1; CDR3nt: TGCAGCGTTGGGCATGGGGCCTCTAACTATGGCTACACCTTC; CDR3aa: CSVGHGASNYGYTF
abundance: NA; j_gene: TRBJ2-2; d_gene: NA; len: 13; v_gene: TRBV6-2/TRBV6-3; CDR3nt: TGTGCCAGCAGTTTTCTGCCCACACGTGAGCTGTTTTTT; CDR3aa: CASSFLPTRELFF
abundance: many; j_gene: TRBJ2-7; d_gene: TRBD2; len: 15; v_gene: TRBV4-2; CDR3nt: TGTGCCAGCAGCCAAGGACTAGCTCTCTCCTACGAGCAGTACTTC; CDR3aa: CASSQGLALSYEQYF
abundance: NA; j_gene: TRBJ2-7; d_gene: NA; len: 12; v_gene: TRBV12-3/TRBV12-4; CDR3nt: TGTGCCAGCAGTCGAGTCTCCTACGAGCAGTACTTC; CDR3aa: CASSRVSYEQYF
abundance: few; j_gene: TRBJ1-2; d_gene: NA; len: 12; v_gene: TRBV6-4; CDR3nt: TGTGCCAGCAGTGGAACTCCCGGTGGCTACACCTTC; CDR3aa: CASSGTPGGYTF
abundance: many; j_gene: TRBJ2-4; d_gene: NA; len: 13; v_gene: TRBV7-2; CDR3nt: TGTGCCAGCAGCCCGGGGGCCAAAAACATTCAGTACTTC; CDR3aa: CASSPGAKNIQYF
abundance: many; j_gene: TRBJ1-3; d_gene: TRBD1; len: 15; v_gene: TRBV6-5; CDR3nt: TGTGCCAGCAGTTCCCAGGGGGCCACTGGAAACACCATATATTTT; CDR3aa: CASSSQGATGNTIYF
abundance: many; j_gene: TRBJ2-5; d_gene: NA; len: 12; v_gene: TRBV5-1; CDR3nt: TGCGCCAGCAGCTTGAATGGGGAGACCCAGTACTTC; CDR3aa: CASSLNGETQYF
abundance: few; j_gene: TRBJ2-7; d_gene: NA; len: 14; v_gene: TRBV9; CDR3nt: TGTGCCAGCAGCGTAGGAAATAGCTCCTACGAGCAGTACTTC; CDR3aa: CASSVGNSSYEQYF
abundance: NA; j_gene: TRBJ2-7; d_gene: TRBD1; len: 14; v_gene: TRBV10-2; CDR3nt: TGCGCCAGCAGTGAAGGGACAGGGATGAGCGAGCAGTACTTC; CDR3aa: CASSEGTGMSEQYF
abundance: NA; j_gene: TRBJ2-5; d_gene: NA; len: 16; v_gene: TRBV6-2/TRBV6-3; CDR3nt: TGTGCCAGCAGTTACTATCTGCGGACGGAAAAAGAGACCCAGTACTTC; CDR3aa: CASSYYLRTEKETQYF
abundance: many; j_gene: TRBJ2-7; d_gene: TRBD1; len: 16; v_gene: TRBV7-2; CDR3nt: TGTGCCAGCAGCCGGACAGGGTCTCTTACTTCCTACGAGCAGTACTTC; CDR3aa: CASSRTGSLTSYEQYF
abundance: few; j_gene: TRBJ2-7; d_gene: NA; len: 12; v_gene: TRBV6-1; CDR3nt: TGTGCCAGCAGTGATGGTGGGGCCGAGCAGTACTTC; CDR3aa: CASSDGGAEQYF
abundance: few; j_gene: TRBJ1-1; d_gene: NA; len: 16; v_gene: TRBV11-2; CDR3nt: TGTGCCAGCAGCTTAGATTGGGGGGTGAGGTACACTGAAGCTTTCTTT; CDR3aa: CASSLDWGVRYTEAFF
abundance: many; j_gene: TRBJ2-7; d_gene: TRBD1; len: 14; v_gene: TRBV12-3/TRBV12-4; CDR3nt: TGTGCCAGCAGTTTAAGGGGGCAAAGGAGCGAGCAGTACTTC; CDR3aa: CASSLRGQRSEQYF
abundance: NA; j_gene: TRBJ2-5; d_gene: TRBD2; len: 15; v_gene: TRBV28; CDR3nt: TGTGCCAGCATCCCATCGGGGGGGGCTCAAGAGACCCAGTACTTC; CDR3aa: CASIPSGGAQETQYF
abundance: few; j_gene: TRBJ2-3; d_gene: NA; len: 15; v_gene: TRBV12-3/TRBV12-4; CDR3nt: TGTGCCAGCATCCCGCCGAGGTCTGGAATAGATACGCAGTATTTT; CDR3aa: CASIPPRSGIDTQYF
abundance: NA; j_gene: TRBJ2-7; d_gene: NA; len: 12; v_gene: TRBV11-2; CDR3nt: TGTGCCAGCAGCTTAAACTTTTACGAGCAGTACTTC; CDR3aa: CASSLNFYEQYF